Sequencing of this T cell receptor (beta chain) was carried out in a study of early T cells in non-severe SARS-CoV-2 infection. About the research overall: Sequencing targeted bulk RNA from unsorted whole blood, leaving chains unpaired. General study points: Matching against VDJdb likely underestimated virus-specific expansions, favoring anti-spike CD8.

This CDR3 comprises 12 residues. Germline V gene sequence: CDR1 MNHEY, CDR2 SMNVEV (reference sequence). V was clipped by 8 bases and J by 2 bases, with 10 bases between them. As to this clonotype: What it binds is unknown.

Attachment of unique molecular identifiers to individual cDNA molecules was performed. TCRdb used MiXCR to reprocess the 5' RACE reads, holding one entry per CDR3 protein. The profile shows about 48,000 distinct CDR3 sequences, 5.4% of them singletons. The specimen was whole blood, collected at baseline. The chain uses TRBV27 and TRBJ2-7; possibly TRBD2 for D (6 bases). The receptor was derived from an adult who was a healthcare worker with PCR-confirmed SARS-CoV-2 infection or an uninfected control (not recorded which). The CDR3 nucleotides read TGTGCCAGCCGCCGGACTACCTACGAGCAGTACTTC. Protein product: CASRRTTYEQYF.